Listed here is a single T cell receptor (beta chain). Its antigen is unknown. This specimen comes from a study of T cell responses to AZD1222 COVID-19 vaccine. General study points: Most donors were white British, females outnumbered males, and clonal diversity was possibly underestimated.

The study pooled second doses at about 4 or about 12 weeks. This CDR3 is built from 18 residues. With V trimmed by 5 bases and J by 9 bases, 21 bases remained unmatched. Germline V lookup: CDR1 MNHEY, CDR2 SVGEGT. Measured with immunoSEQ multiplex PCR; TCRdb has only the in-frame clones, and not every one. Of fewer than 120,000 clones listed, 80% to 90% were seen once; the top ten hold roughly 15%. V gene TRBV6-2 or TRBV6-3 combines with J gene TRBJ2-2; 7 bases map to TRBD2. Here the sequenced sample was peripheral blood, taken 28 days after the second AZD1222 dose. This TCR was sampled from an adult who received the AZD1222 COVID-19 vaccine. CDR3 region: CASSPVLREGSNRRELFF. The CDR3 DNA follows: TGTGCCAGCAGTCCAGTTTTAAGGGAGGGGAGTAATAGACGGGAGCTGTTTTTT.